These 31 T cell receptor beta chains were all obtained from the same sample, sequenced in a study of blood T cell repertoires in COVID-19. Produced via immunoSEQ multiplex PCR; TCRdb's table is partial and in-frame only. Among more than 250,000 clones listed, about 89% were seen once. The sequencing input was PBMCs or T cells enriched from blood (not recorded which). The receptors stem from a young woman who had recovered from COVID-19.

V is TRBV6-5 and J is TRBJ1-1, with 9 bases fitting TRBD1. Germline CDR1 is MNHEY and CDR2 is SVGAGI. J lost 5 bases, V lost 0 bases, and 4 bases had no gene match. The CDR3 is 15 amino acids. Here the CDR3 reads CASSYSTGGSTEAFF. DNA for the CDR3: TGTGCCAGCAGTTACTCGACAGGGGGAAGTACTGAAGCTTTCTTT.

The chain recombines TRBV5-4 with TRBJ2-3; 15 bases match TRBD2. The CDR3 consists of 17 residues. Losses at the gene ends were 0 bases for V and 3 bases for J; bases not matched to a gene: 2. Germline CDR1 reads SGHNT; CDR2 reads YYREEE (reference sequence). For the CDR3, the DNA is TGTGCCAGCAGCTTGGGGACTAGCGGGGGGGGAACAGATACGCAGTATTTT. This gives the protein CASSLGTSGGGTDTQYF.

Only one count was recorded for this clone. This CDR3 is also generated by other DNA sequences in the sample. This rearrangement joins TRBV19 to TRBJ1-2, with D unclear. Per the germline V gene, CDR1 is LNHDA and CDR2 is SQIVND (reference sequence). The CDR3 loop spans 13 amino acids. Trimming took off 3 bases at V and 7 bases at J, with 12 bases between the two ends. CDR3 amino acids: CASSIPGMGGYTF. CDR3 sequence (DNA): TGTGCCAGTAGTATCCCGGGAATGGGTGGCTACACCTTC.

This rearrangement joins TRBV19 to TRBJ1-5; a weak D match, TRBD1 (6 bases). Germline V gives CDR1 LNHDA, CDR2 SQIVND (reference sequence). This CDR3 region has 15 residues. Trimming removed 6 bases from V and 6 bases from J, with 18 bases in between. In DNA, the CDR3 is TGTGCCAGTAGCACCTCCGCAGGGGTGAGTCAGCCCCAGCATTTT. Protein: CASSTSAGVSQPQHF.

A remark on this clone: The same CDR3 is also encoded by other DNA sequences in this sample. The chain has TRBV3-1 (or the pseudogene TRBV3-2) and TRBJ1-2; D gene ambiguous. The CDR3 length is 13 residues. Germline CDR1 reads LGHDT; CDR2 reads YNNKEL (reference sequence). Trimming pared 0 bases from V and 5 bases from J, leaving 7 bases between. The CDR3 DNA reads TGTGCCAGCAGCCAAGATGTCGGTTATGGCTACACCTTC. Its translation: CASSQDVGYGYTF.

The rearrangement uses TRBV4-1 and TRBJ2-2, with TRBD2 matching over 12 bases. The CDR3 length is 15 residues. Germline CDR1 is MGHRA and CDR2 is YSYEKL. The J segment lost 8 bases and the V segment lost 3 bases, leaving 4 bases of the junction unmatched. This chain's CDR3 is CASSHGLAGRGELFF. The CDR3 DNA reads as TGCGCCAGCAGCCATGGACTAGCGGGGAGGGGGGAGCTGTTTTTT.

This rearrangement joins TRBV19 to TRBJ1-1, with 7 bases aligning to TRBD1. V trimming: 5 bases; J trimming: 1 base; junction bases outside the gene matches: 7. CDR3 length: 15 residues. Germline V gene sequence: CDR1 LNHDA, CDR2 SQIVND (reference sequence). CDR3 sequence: CASSSGYRGNTEAFF. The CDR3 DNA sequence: TGTGCCAGTAGTTCTGGCTACAGGGGGAACACTGAAGCTTTCTTT.

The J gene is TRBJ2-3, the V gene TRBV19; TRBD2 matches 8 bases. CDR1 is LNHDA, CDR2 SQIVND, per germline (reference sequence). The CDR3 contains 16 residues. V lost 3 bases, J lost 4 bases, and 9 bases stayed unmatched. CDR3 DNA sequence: TGTGCCAGTAGTATGGGTCGGCGGGGGGTAGCAGATACGCAGTATTTT. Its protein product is CASSMGRRGVADTQYF.

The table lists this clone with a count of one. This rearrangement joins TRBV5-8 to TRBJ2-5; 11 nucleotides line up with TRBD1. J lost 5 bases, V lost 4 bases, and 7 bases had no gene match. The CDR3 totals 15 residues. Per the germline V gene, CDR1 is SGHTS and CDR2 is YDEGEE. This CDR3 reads CASSPGQGVEETQYF. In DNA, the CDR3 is TGTGCCAGCAGCCCGGGACAGGGGGTGGAGGAGACCCAGTACTTC.

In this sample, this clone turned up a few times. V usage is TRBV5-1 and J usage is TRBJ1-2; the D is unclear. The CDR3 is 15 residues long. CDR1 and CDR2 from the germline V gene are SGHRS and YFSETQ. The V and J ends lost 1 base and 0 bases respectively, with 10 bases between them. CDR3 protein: CASSLLAGANYGYTF. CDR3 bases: TGCGCCAGCAGCTTGTTGGCAGGCGCTAACTATGGCTACACCTTC.

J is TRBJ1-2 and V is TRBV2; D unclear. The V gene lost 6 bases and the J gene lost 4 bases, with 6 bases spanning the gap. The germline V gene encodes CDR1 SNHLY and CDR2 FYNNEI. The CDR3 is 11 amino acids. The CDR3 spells CASRGIYGYTF. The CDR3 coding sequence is TGTGCCAGCAGGGGCATCTATGGCTACACCTTC. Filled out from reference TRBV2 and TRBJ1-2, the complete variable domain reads EPEVTQTPSHQVTQMGQEVILRCVPISNHLYFYWYRQILGQKVEFLVSFYNNEISEKSEIFDDQFSVERPDGSNFTLKIRSTKLEDSAMYFCASRGIYGYTFGSGTRLTVV.

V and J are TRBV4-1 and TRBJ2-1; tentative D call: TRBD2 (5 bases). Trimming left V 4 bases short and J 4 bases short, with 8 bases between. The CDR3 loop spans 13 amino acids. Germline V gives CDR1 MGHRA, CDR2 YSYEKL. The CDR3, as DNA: TGCGCCAGCAGCCTGGGAGTTTACAATGAGCAGTTCTTC. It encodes CASSLGVYNEQFF.

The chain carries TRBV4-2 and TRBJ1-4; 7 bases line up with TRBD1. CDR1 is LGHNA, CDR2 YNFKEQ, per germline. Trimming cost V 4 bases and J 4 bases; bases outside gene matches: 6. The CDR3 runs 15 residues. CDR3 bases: TGTGCCAGCAGCCCTCGGGACAGCCGTAATGAAAAACTGTTTTTT. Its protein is CASSPRDSRNEKLFF.

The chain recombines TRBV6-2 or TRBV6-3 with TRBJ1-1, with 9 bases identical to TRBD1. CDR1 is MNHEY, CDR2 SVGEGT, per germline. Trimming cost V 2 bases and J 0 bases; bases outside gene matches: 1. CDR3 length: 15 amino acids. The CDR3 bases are TGTGCCAGCAGTTACGGACAGGGGATGAACACTGAAGCTTTCTTT. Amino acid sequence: CASSYGQGMNTEAFF.

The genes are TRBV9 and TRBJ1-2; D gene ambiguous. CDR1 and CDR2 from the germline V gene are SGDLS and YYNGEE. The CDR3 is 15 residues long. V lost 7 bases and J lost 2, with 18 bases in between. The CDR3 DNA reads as TGTGCCAGCTCTCCGCGGGCAGCCGTAAACTATGGCTACACCTTC. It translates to CASSPRAAVNYGYTF.

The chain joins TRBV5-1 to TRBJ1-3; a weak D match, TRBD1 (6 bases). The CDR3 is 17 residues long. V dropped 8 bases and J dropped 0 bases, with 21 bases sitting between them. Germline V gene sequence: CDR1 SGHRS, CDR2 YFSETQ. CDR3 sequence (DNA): TGCGCCAGTGGGAGGGGGGGACCGCCGAGCTCTGGAAACACCATATATTTT. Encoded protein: CASGRGGPPSSGNTIYF. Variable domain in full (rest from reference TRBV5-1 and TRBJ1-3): KAGVTQTPRYLIKTRGQQVTLSCSPISGHRSVSWYQQTPGQGLQFLFEYFSETQRNKGNFPGRFSGRQFSNSRSEMNVSTLELGDSALYLCASGRGGPPSSGNTIYFGEGSWLTVV.

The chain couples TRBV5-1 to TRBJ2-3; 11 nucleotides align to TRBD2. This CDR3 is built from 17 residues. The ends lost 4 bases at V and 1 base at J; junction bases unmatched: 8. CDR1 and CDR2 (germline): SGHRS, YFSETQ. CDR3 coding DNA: TGCGCCAGCAGCCTCGGACTAGCGGGTCCTCGCACAGATACGCAGTATTTT. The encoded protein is CASSLGLAGPRTDTQYF. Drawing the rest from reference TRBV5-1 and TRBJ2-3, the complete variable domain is KAGVTQTPRYLIKTRGQQVTLSCSPISGHRSVSWYQQTPGQGLQFLFEYFSETQRNKGNFPGRFSGRQFSNSRSEMNVSTLELGDSALYLCASSLGLAGPRTDTQYFGPGTRLTVL.

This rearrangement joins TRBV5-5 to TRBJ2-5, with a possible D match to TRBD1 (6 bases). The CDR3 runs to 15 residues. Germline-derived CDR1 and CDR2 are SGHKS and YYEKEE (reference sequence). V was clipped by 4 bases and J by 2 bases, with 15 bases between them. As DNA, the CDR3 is TGTGCCAGCAGCCGAATCGGACAGACTCAAGAGACCCAGTACTTC. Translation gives CASSRIGQTQETQYF.

CDR3 in amino acids: CASSQDRQGGSNQPQHF. CDR3 bases: TGTGCCAGCAGCCAAGATAGACAGGGTGGAAGCAATCAGCCCCAGCATTTT. This sequence joins TRBV3-1 (or the pseudogene TRBV3-2) and TRBJ1-5; 7 bases line up with TRBD1. CDR3 size: 17 residues. In germline, CDR1 is LGHDT, CDR2 YNNKEL (reference sequence). V trimming: 0 bases; J trimming: 1 base; junction bases outside the gene matches: 6.

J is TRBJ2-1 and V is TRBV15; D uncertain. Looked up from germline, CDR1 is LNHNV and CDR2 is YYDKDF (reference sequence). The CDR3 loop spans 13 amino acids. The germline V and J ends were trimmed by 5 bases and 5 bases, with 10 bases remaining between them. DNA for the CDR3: TGTGCCACCAGCCCCCGTTATAACAATGAGCAGTTCTTC. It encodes CATSPRYNNEQFF. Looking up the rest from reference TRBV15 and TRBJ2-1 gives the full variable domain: DAMVIQNPRYQVTQFGKPVTLSCSQTLNHNVMYWYQQKSSQAPKLLFHYYDKDFNNEADTPDNFQSRRPNTSFCFLDIRSPGLGDTAMYLCATSPRYNNEQFFGPGTRLTVL.

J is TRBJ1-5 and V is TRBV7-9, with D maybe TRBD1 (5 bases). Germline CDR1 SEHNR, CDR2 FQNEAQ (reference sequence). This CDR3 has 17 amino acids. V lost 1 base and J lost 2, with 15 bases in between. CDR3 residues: CASSLGFRAKGNQPQHF. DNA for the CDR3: TGTGCCAGCAGCTTAGGGTTCAGGGCAAAAGGCAATCAGCCCCAGCATTTT.

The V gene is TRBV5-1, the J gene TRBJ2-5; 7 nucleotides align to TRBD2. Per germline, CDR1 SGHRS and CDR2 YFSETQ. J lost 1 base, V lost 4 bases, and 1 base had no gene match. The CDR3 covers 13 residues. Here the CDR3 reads CASSSGAQETQYF. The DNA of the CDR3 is TGCGCCAGCAGCAGCGGGGCCCAAGAGACCCAGTACTTC.

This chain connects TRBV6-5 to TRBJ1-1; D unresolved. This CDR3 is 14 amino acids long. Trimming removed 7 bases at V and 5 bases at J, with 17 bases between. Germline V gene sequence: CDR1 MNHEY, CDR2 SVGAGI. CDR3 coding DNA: TGTGCCAGCATCACTGGACTATCGGGAACTGAAGCTTTCTTT. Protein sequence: CASITGLSGTEAFF.

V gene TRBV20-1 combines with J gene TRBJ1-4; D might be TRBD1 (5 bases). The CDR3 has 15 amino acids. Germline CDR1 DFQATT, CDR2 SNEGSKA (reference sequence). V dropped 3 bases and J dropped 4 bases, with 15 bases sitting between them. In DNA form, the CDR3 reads TGCAGTGCTAGTTATCCCAGGGAGGGTAATGAAAAACTGTTTTTT. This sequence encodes CSASYPREGNEKLFF.

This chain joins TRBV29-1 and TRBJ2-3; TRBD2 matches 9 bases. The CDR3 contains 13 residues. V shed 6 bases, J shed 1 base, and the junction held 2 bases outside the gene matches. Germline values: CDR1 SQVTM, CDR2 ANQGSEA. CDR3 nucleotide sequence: TGCAGCGTGCGGGGGGGCGGCACAGATACGCAGTATTTT. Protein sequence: CSVRGGGTDTQYF.

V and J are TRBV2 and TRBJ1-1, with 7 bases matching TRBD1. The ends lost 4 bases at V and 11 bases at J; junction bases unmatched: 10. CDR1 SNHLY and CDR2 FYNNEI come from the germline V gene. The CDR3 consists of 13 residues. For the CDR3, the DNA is TGTGCCAGCAGTGCCGGACAGGACGCAGGGGCTTTCTTT. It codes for CASSAGQDAGAFF.

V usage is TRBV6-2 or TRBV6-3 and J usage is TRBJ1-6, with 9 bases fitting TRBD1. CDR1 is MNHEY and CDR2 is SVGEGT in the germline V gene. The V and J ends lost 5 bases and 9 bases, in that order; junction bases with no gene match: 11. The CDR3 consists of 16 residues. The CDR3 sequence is CASSPNGQGRVSPLHF. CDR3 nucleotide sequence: TGTGCCAGCAGTCCGAACGGACAGGGGCGGGTTTCACCCCTCCACTTT.

This chain's CDR3 is CASSQRTGSTEAFF. In nucleotides, the CDR3 is TGTGCCAGCAGCCAACGAACAGGTTCCACTGAAGCTTTCTTT. The gene calls are TRBV3-1 (or the pseudogene TRBV3-2) and TRBJ1-1, with a weak D call TRBD1 (5 bases). The V gene lost 2 bases and the J gene lost 4 bases, with 11 bases spanning the gap. This CDR3 spans 14 amino acids. The germline V gene has CDR1 LGHDT and CDR2 YNNKEL (reference sequence).

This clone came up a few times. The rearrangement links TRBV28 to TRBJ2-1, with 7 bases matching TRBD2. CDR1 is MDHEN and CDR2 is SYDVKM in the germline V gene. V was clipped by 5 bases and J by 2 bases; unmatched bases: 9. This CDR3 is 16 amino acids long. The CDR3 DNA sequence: TGTGCCAGCAGTCCGGAAGCGGGGAACCCCTACAATGAGCAGTTCTTC. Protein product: CASSPEAGNPYNEQFF.

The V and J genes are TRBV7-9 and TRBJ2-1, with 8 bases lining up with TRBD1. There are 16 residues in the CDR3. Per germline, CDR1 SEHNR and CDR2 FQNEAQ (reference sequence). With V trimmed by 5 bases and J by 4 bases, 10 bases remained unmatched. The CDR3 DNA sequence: TGTGCCAGCAGCCCATTGACAGGGGCTGGGTACAATGAGCAGTTCTTC. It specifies CASSPLTGAGYNEQFF.

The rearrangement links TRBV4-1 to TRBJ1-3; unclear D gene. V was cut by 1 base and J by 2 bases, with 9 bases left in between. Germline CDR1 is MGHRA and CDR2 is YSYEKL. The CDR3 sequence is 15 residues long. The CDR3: CASSQGPGTGNTIYF. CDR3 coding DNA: TGCGCCAGCAGCCAAGGGCCGGGGACTGGAAACACCATATATTTT.